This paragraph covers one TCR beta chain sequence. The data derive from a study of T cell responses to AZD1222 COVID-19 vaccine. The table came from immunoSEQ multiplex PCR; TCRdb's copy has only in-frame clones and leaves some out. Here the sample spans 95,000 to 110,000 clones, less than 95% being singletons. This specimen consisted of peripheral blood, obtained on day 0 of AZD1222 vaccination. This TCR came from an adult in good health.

The CDR3 DNA sequence: TGTGCCTGTAGGGAATGGCTCGGGCCTGGAAACACCATATATTTT. Translating it yields CACREWLGPGNTIYF. The genes are TRBV30 and TRBJ1-3, with D unclear. In germline, CDR1 is GTSNPN, CDR2 SVGIG (reference sequence). The germline V and J ends were trimmed by 6 bases and 2 bases, with 17 bases remaining between them. This CDR3 contains 15 residues.